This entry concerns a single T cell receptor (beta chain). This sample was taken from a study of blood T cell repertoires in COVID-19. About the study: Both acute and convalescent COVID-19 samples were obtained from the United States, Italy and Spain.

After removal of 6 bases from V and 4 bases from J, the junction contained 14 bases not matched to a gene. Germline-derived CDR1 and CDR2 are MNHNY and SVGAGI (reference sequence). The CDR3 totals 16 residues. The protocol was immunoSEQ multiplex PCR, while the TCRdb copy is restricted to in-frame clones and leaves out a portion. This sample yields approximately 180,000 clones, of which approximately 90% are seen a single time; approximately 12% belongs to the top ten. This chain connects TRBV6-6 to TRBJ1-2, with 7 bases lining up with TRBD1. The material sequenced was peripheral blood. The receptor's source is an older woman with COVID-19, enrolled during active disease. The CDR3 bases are TGTGCCAGCAGCCGCCGCCTGACAGGGAGCTTCTATGGCTACACCTTC. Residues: CASSRRLTGSFYGYTF.